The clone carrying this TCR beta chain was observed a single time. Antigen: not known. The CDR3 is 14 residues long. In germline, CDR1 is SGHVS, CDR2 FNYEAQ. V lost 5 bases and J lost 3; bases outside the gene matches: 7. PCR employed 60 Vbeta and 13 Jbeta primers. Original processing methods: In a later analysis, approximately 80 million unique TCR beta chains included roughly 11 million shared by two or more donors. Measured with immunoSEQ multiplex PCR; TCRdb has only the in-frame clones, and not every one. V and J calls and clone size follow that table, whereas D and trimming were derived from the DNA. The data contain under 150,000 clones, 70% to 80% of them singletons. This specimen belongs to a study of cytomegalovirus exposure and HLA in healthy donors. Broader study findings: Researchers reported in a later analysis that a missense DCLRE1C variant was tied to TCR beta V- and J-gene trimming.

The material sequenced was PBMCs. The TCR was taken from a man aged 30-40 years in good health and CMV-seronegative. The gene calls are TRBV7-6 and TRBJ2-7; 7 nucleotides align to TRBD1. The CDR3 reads CASSKMDRFYEQYF. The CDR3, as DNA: TGTGCCAGCAGCAAAATGGACAGGTTCTACGAGCAGTACTTC. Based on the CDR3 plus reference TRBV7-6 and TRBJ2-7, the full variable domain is GAGVSQSPRYKVTKRGQDVALRCDPISGHVSLYWYRQALGQGPEFLTYFNYEAQQDKSGLPNDRFSAERPEGSISTLTIQRTEQRDSAMYRCASSKMDRFYEQYFGPGTRLTVT.